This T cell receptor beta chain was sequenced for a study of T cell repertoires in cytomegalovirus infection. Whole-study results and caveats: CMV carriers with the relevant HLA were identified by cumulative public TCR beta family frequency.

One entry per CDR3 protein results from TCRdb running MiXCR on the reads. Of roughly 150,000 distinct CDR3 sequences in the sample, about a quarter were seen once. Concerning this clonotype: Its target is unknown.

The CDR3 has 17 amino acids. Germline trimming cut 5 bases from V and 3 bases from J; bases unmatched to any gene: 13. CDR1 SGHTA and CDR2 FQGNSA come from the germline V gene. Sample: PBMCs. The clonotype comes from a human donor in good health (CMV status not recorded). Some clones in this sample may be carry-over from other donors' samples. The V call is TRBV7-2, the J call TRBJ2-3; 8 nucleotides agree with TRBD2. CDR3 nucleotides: TGTGCCAGCAGCAGTTCCCCGTCGACTAGCGTTACAGATACGCAGTATTTT. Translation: CASSSSPSTSVTDTQYF.